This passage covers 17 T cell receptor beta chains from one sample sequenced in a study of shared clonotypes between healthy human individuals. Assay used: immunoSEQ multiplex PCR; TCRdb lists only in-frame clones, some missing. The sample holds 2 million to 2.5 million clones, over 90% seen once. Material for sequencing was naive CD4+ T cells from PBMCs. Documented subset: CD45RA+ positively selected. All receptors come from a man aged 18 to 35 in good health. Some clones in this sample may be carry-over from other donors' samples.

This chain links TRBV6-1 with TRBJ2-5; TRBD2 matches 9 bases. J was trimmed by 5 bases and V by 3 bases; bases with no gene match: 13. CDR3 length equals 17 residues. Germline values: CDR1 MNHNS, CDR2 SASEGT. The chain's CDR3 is CASSESRFSGSGETQYF. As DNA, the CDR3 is TGTGCCAGCAGTGAGTCTCGGTTTAGCGGGAGTGGGGAGACCCAGTACTTC.

CDR3 DNA: TGTGCCAGCAGTTCGGGCACGACAGGTACCTATGGCTACACCTTC. Its protein product is CASSSGTTGTYGYTF. The chain is built from TRBV28 and TRBJ1-2; a possible D gene is TRBD1 (6 bases). Trimming took off 4 bases at V and 4 bases at J, with 16 bases between the two ends. CDR3 length: 15 residues. The germline CDR1 and CDR2 sequences are MDHEN and SYDVKM.

CDR3 sequence (DNA): TGTGCCAGCAGTTTACGGGCAAGGGTTGGGGCTTTCTTT. It codes for CASSLRARVGAFF. The V call is TRBV28, the J call TRBJ1-1; no firm D call. This CDR3 has 13 residues. Germline loops: CDR1 MDHEN, CDR2 SYDVKM. V lost 2 bases to trimming and J lost 11 bases, with 15 bases between them.

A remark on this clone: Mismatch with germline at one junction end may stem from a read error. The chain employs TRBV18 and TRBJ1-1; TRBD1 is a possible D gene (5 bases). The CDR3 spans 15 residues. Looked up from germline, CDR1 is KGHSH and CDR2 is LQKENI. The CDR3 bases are TGTGCCAGCTCACCCTCGGGGGGTAGGAACTCTGAAGCTTTCTTT. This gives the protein CASSPSGGRNSEAFF.

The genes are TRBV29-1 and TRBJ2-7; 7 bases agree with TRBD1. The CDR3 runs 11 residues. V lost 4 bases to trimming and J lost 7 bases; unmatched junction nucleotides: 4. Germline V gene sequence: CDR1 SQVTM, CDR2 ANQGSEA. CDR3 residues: CSVGQGREQYF. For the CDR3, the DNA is TGCAGCGTTGGACAGGGCCGGGAGCAGTACTTC.

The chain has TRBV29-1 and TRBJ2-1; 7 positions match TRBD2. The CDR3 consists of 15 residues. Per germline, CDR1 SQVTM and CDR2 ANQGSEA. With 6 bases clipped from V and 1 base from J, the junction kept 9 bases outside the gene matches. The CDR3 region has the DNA TGCAGCGTCTATCGTTGGGAGGGATCCTACAATGAGCAGTTCTTC. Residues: CSVYRWEGSYNEQFF.

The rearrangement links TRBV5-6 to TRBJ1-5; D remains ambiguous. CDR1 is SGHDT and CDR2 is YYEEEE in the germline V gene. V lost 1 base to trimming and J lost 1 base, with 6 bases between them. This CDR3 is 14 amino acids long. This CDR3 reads CASSLSSSNQPQHF. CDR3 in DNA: TGTGCCAGCAGCTTGAGCTCGAGCAATCAGCCCCAGCATTTT.

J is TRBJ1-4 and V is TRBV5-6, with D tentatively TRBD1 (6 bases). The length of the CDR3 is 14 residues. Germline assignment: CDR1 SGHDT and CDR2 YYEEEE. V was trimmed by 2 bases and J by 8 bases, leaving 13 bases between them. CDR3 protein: CASSFLGAREKLFF. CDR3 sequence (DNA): TGTGCCAGCAGCTTCTTGGGGGCTCGGGAAAAACTGTTTTTT.

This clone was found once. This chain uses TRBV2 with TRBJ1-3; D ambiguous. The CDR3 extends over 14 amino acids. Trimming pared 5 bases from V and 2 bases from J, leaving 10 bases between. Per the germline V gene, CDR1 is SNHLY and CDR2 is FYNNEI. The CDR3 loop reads CASSPTLTGNTIYF. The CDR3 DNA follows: TGTGCCAGCAGTCCTACACTTACTGGAAACACCATATATTTT. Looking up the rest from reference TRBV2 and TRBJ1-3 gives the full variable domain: EPEVTQTPSHQVTQMGQEVILRCVPISNHLYFYWYRQILGQKVEFLVSFYNNEISEKSEIFDDQFSVERPDGSNFTLKIRSTKLEDSAMYFCASSPTLTGNTIYFGEGSWLTVV.

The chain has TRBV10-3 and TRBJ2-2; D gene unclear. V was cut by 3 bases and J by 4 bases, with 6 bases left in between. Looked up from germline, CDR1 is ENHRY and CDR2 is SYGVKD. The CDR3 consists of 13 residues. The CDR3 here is CAISDGSTGELFF. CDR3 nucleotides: TGTGCCATCAGTGACGGTAGCACCGGGGAGCTGTTTTTT.

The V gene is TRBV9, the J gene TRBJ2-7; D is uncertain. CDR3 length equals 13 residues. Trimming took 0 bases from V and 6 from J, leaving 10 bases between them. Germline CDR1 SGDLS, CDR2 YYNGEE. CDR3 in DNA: TGTGCCAGCAGCGTAGTAGGGATAGGCGAGCAGTACTTC. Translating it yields CASSVVGIGEQYF.

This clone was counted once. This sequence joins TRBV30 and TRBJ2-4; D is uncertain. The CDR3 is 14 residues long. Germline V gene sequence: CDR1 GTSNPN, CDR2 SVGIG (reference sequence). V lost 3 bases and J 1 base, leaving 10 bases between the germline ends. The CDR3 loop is CAWSQLWAKNIQYF. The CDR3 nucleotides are TGTGCCTGGAGCCAGCTTTGGGCCAAAAACATTCAGTACTTC.

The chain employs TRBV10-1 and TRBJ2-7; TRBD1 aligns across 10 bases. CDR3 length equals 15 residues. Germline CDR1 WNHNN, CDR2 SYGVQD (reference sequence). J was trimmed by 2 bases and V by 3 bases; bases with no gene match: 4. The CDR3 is CASSDPGTGAYEQYF. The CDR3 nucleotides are TGCGCCAGCAGTGACCCCGGGACAGGGGCCTACGAGCAGTACTTC.

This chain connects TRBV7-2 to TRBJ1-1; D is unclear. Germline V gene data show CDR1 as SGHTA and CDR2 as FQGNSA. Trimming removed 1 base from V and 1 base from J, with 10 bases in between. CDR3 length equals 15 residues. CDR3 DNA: TGTGCCAGCAGCTTAGGTATCGTTGGGAACACTGAAGCTTTCTTT. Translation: CASSLGIVGNTEAFF. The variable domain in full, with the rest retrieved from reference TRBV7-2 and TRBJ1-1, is GAGVSQSPSNKVTEKGKDVELRCDPISGHTALYWYRQSLGQGLEFLIYFQGNSAPDKSGLPSDRFSAERTGGSVSTLTIQRTQQEDSAVYLCASSLGIVGNTEAFFGQGTRLTVV.

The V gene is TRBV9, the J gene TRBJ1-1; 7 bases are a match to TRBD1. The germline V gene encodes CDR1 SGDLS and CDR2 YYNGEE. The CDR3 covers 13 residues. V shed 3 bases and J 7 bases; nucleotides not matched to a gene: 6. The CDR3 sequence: CASSGQQGGEAFF. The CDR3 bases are TGTGCCAGCAGCGGACAGCAGGGGGGTGAAGCTTTCTTT. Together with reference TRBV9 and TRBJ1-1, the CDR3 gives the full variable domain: DSGVTQTPKHLITATGQRVTLRCSPRSGDLSVYWYQQSLDQGLQFLIQYYNGEERAKGNILERFSAQQFPDLHSELNLSSLELGDSALYFCASSGQQGGEAFFGQGTRLTVV.

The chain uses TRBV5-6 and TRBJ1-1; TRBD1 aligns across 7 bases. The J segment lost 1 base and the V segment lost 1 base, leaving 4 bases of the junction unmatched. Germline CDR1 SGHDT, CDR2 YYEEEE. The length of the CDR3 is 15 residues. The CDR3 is CASSLWDRENTEAFF. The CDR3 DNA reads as TGTGCCAGCAGCTTGTGGGACAGAGAGAACACTGAAGCTTTCTTT. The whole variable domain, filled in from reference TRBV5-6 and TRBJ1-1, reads DAGVTQSPTHLIKTRGQQVTLRCSPKSGHDTVSWYQQALGQGPQFIFQYYEEEERQRGNFPDRFSGHQFPNYSSELNVNALLLGDSALYLCASSLWDRENTEAFFGQGTRLTVV.

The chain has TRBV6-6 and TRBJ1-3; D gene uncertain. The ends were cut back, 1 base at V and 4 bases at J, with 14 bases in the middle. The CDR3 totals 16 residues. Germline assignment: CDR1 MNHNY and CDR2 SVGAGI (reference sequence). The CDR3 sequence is CASSYFGSEDGNTIYF. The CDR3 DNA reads TGTGCCAGCAGTTACTTCGGCAGTGAGGACGGAAACACCATATATTTT.